In this sample, the clone carrying this T cell receptor beta chain turned up a few times. This sample was taken from a study of blood T cell repertoires in COVID-19. On the study more broadly: The United States, Italy and Spain supplied acute and convalescent COVID-19 samples.

The assay was immunoSEQ multiplex PCR, and TCRdb's table has in-frame clones only and misses some. The sample holds 40,000 to 60,000 clones, roughly nine tenths seen once. The V end lost 1 base, the J end lost 3 bases, and 10 bases lay between the germline ends. The CDR3 sequence is 14 residues long. Germline V gene lookup returns CDR1 SGHTA and CDR2 FQGNSA. V usage is TRBV7-2 and J usage is TRBJ2-7, with D possibly TRBD2 on 5 matching bases. This TCR derives from a man aged 35-49 years with active COVID-19. Input material: peripheral blood. The CDR3 nucleotides read TGTGCCAGCAGCTTAGGGAGGCCCGGCTACGAGCAGTACTTC. This codes for CASSLGRPGYEQYF.